The T cell receptor (beta chain) under discussion was sequenced for a study of monozygotic twins with inflammatory bowel disease. Study results and limitations: Relative to healthy twins, IBD patients had fewer clonotypes in common with others, a gap that was especially apparent with disease activity. On the inverse Simpson index, IBD patients scored lower for TCRbeta diversity than healthy co-twins.

Used for each TCR library was 3500 ng of total RNA. TCRalpha and TCRbeta cDNA went through nested PCRs of around 16 and 10 cycles, two in total. After re-calling the 5' RACE reads, TCRdb lists one entry per CDR3 protein, DNA absent. The listing contains about 450,000 distinct CDR3 sequences. Looked up from germline, CDR1 is SQVTM and CDR2 is ANQGSEA. The CDR3 runs to 18 residues. Remarks on this clonotype: Antigen: not known.

The chain carries TRBV29-1 and TRBJ2-1; absent DNA, TCRdb's TRBD2 call cannot be checked. The clonotype comes from a human donor with ulcerative colitis or Crohn's disease, or a healthy co-twin of an affected twin (not recorded which). Source material: blood. The CDR3 is CSYIRARTSGGSYNEQFF.